This T cell receptor (beta chain) was captured by sequencing in a study of blood T cell repertoires in COVID-19. Across the whole study: T cells, B-cell-depleted T cells, or PBMCs supplied cDNA or gDNA.

The CDR3 runs to 15 residues. CDR1 and CDR2 (germline): MNHEY, SVGEGT. Trimming cost V 2 bases and J 2 bases; bases outside gene matches: 5. Authors' analysis steps: Estimated nucleated cell counts came from reference gene primer amplification. Only in-frame clones appear in the TCRdb table, and some are missing; sequencing was by immunoSEQ multiplex PCR. V, J and clone size were drawn from that table, and D and trimming were deduced from the DNA. The sample includes 45,000 to 65,000 clones, about four fifths of them seen just once. Sequencing was carried out using peripheral blood. The receptor's source is a man in his sixties or seventies with active COVID-19. The chain combines TRBV6-2 or TRBV6-3 with TRBJ2-7; 8 nucleotides line up with TRBD2. The CDR3 nucleotides are TGTGCCAGCAGTTACCGAGCGGGGGCTGCCTACGAGCAGTACTTC. Protein: CASSYRAGAAYEQYF.